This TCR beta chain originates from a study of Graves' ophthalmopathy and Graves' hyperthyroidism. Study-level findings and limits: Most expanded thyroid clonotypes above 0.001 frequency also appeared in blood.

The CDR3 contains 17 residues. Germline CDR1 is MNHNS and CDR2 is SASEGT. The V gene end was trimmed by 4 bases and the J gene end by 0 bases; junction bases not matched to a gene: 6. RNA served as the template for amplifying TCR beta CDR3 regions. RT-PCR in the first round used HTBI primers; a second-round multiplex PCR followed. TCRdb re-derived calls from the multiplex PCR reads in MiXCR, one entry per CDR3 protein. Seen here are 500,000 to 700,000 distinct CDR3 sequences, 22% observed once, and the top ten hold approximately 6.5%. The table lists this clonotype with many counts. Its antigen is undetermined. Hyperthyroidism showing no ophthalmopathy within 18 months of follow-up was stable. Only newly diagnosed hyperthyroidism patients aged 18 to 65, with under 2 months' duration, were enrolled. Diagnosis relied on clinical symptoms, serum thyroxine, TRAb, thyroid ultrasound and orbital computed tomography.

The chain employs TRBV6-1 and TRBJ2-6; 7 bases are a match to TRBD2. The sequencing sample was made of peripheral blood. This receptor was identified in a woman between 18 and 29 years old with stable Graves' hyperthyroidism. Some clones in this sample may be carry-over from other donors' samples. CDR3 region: CASSGDYGDSGANVLTF. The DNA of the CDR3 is TGTGCCAGCAGTGGGGACTACGGGGACTCTGGGGCCAACGTCCTGACTTTC.